This T cell receptor beta chain emerged from a study of blood T cell repertoires in COVID-19. Study as a whole: The study drew acute and convalescent COVID-19 samples from the United States, Italy and Spain.

Generated by immunoSEQ multiplex PCR, the TCRdb table keeps only in-frame clones and is missing some. The repertoire consists of 70,000 or so clones, with about 85% occurring once and the leading ten covering around 2.9%. Remarks on this clone: The sample carries other DNA sequences with the same CDR3.

Specimen: peripheral blood. The sequence was obtained from an elderly man with acute or convalescent COVID-19.

CDR3 protein: CASSERQMNTEAFF. The DNA of the CDR3 is TGTGCCAGCAGTGAAAGACAGATGAACACTGAAGCTTTCTTT. The chain joins TRBV2 to TRBJ1-1, with TRBD1 as a possible D gene (5 bases). CDR3 length equals 14 residues. The V gene's germline CDR1 is SNHLY and CDR2 FYNNEI. The ends were cut back, 2 bases at V and 0 bases at J, with 7 bases in the middle.